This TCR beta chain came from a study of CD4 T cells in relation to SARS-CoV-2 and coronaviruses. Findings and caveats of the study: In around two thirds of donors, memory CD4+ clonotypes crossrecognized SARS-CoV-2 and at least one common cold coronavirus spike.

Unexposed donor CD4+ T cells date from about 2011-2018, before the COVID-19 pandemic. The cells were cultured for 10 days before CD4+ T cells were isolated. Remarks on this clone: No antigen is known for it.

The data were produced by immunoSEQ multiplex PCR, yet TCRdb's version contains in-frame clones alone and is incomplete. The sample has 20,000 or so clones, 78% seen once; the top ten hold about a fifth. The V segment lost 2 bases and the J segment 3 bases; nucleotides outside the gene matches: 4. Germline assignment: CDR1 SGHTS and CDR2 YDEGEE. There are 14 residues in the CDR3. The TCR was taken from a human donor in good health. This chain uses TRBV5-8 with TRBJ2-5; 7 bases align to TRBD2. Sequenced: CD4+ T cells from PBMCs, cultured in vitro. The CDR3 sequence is CASSFRGREETQYF. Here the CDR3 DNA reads TGTGCCAGCAGCTTCCGGGGGAGGGAAGAGACCCAGTACTTC.